These T cell receptor beta chains were read from a single sample in a study of T cell responses to AZD1222 COVID-19 vaccine. Generated by immunoSEQ multiplex PCR, the TCRdb table keeps only in-frame clones and is missing some. Among roughly 140,000 clones listed, roughly 92% were seen once. This specimen was peripheral blood, taken on day 0 of AZD1222 vaccination. The source of these receptors is an adult in good health. The CDR3 runs from the conserved cysteine through the conserved F or W. A D gene is named only where the DNA matches it firmly. Size is omitted from some rows. Given values are once, few, many or a class for expanded clones.

clone size	J gene	D gene	V gene	CDR3 protein	CDR3 DNA
-	TRBJ2-6	-	TRBV5-5	CASQPRVSHKVGHVLTF	TGTGCCAGCCAACCGCGTGTCTCGCACAAAGTCGGGCACGTCCTGACTTTC
-	TRBJ2-1	TRBD2	TRBV3-1/TRBV3-2	CASSHGTSGRDEQFF	TGTGCCAGCAGCCACGGGACTAGCGGGAGGGATGAGCAGTTCTTC
-	TRBJ2-3	-	TRBV10-2	CASTLTGDTQYF	TGCGCCAGCACCCTGACTGGAGATACGCAGTATTTT
-	TRBJ1-5	TRBD1	TRBV7-2	CASSSYRDRVNRQPQHF	TGTGCCAGCAGCTCATACCGCGACAGGGTCAATCGTCAGCCCCAGCATTTT
-	TRBJ2-2	TRBD1	TRBV2	CARGGTGRYTGELFF	TGTGCCAGGGGGGGGACAGGGCGCTACACCGGGGAGCTGTTTTTT
-	TRBJ2-3	-	TRBV7-9	CASSLDPGRPASTDTQYF	TGTGCCAGCAGCTTAGACCCAGGGCGACCGGCATCCACAGATACGCAGTATTTT
-	TRBJ1-3	-	TRBV7-8	CASSEGSHETGRGNTIYF	TGTGCCAGCAGCGAGGGGTCTCACGAGACCGGCCGGGGAAACACCATATATTTT
-	TRBJ1-1	-	TRBV19	CASRGVKGVRTEAFF	TGTGCCAGTAGGGGGGTAAAGGGTGTCAGGACTGAAGCTTTCTTT
-	TRBJ1-4	-	TRBV5-6	CASSLVGGNEKLFF	TGTGCCAGCAGCTTGGTGGGTGGTAATGAAAAACTGTTTTTT
-	TRBJ1-3	-	TRBV30	CAWSLRRLDTIYF	TGTGCCTGGAGTCTAAGAAGATTAGACACCATATATTTT
-	TRBJ2-2	-	TRBV27	CASSFAVNTGELFF	TGTGCCAGCAGTTTCGCCGTGAACACCGGGGAGCTGTTTTTT
-	TRBJ1-1	TRBD1	TRBV19	CASSIGGQNEAFF	TGTGCCAGTAGTATAGGGGGACAGAATGAAGCTTTCTTT
-	TRBJ2-1	TRBD2	TRBV5-1	CASSLVLAGGLRGDEQFF	TGCGCCAGCAGCTTGGTGTTAGCGGGAGGGCTTCGCGGGGATGAGCAGTTCTTC
-	TRBJ1-1	-	TRBV7-9	CASSPFVGTEAFF	TGTGCCAGCAGCCCCTTCGTCGGCACTGAAGCTTTCTTT
-	TRBJ1-2	-	TRBV5-1	CASSLDRDGYTF	TGCGCCAGCAGCTTGGACAGAGATGGCTACACCTTC
-	TRBJ2-7	-	TRBV5-1	CASSQTELSYEQYF	TGCGCCAGCAGTCAGACGGAGCTGTCCTACGAGCAGTACTTC
-	TRBJ1-1	-	TRBV12-3/TRBV12-4	CASSLGTEAFF	TGTGCCAGCAGTTTGGGCACTGAAGCTTTCTTT
once	TRBJ2-1	TRBD1	TRBV25-1	CASSEQGDRVSYNEQFF	TGTGCCAGCAGTGAACAAGGGGACAGGGTCTCCTACAATGAGCAGTTCTTC
-	TRBJ2-4	-	TRBV28	CAAQSLKNIQYF	TGTGCCGCACAAAGCCTAAAAAACATTCAGTACTTC
once	TRBJ1-1	-	TRBV5-1	CASSLGAGSTEAFF	TGCGCCAGCAGCTTGGGGGCAGGGAGCACTGAAGCTTTCTTT
-	TRBJ2-3	TRBD1	TRBV5-1	CASSFYRGRFADTQYF	TGCGCCAGCAGCTTTTACAGGGGGCGTTTCGCAGATACGCAGTATTTT
-	TRBJ1-2	-	TRBV4-1	CASSQVGRGGPGYTF	TGCGCCAGCAGCCAGGTCGGACGGGGGGGGCCCGGCTACACCTTC
-	TRBJ1-3	-	TRBV6-5	CASGGHGNTIYF	TGTGCCAGCGGGGGACATGGAAACACCATATATTTT
-	TRBJ2-6	-	TRBV5-6	CASSPSRTGANVLTF	TGTGCCAGCAGCCCGTCGCGGACCGGGGCCAACGTCCTGACTTTC
-	TRBJ1-2	-	TRBV28	CASSDSYGYTF	TGTGCCAGCAGTGACTCCTATGGCTACACCTTC
-	TRBJ2-7	TRBD1	TRBV7-8	CASSRYRDRSSYEQYF	TGTGCCAGCAGCCGATATCGGGACAGGAGCTCCTACGAGCAGTACTTC
-	TRBJ1-1	-	TRBV2	CASSDQINTEAFF	TGTGCCAGCAGTGATCAGATTAACACTGAAGCTTTCTTT
-	TRBJ2-2	-	TRBV6-5	CASSYWTANTGELFF	TGTGCCAGCAGTTACTGGACAGCGAACACCGGGGAGCTGTTTTTT
-	TRBJ1-5	TRBD1	TRBV30	CAWNRGGSLGYYQPQHF	TGTGCCTGGAACAGGGGGGGGAGTCTTGGTTACTATCAGCCCCAGCATTTT
-	TRBJ2-1	-	TRBV10-3	CAISEYGEQFF	TGTGCCATCAGTGAGTACGGTGAGCAGTTCTTC
-	TRBJ1-4	TRBD1	TRBV6-5	CATQGALREKLFF	TGTGCCACCCAGGGGGCGCTTCGGGAAAAACTGTTTTTT